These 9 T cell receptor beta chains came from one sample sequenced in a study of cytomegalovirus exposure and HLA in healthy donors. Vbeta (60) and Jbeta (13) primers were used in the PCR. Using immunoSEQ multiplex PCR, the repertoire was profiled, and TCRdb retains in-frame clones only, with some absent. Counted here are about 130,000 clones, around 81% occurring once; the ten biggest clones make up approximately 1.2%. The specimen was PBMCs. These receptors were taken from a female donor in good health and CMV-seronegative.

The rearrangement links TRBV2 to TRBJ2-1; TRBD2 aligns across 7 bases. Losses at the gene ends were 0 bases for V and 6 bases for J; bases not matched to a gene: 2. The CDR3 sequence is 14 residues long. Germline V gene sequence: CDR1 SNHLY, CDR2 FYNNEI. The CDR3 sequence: CASSEAGGSNEQFF. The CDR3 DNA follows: TGTGCCAGCAGTGAAGCTGGCGGGAGCAATGAGCAGTTCTTC.

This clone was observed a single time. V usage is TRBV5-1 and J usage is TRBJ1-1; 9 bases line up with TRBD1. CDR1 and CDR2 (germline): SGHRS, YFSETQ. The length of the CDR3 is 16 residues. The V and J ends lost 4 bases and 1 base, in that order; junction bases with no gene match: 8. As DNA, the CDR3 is TGCGCCAGCAGCGGGGGACAGGGAGTAAGGAACACTGAAGCTTTCTTT. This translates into CASSGGQGVRNTEAFF.

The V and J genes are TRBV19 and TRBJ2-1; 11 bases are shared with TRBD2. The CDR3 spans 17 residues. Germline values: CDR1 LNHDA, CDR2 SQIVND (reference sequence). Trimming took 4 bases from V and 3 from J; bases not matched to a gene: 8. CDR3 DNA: TGTGCCAGTAGTACACTAGCGGGAGTGGGGCTCTACAATGAGCAGTTCTTC. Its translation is CASSTLAGVGLYNEQFF.

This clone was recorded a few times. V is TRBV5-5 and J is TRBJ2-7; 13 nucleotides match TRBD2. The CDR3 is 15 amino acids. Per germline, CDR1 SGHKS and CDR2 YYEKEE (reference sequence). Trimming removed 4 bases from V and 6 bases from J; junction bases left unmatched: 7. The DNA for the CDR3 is TGTGCCAGCAGCACCGGACTAGCGGGAGTCCTCGAGCAGTACTTC. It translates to CASSTGLAGVLEQYF.

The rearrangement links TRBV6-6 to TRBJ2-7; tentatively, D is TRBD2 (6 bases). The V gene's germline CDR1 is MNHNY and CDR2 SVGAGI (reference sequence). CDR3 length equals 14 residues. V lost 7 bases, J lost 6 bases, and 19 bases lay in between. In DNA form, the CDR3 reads TGTGCCAGCACCCGGGACTCCTGGGAGCCCGAGCAGTACTTC. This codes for CASTRDSWEPEQYF.

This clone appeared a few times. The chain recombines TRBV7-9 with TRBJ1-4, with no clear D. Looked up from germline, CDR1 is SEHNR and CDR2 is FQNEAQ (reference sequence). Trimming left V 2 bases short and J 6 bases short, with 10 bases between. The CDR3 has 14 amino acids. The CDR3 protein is CASSLYRVDEKLFF. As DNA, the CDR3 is TGTGCCAGCAGCTTATATCGGGTGGATGAAAAACTGTTTTTT.

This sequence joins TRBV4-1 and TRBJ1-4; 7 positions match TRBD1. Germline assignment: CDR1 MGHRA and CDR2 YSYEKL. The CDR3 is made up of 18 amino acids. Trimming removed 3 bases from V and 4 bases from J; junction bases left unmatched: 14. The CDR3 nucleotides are TGCGCCAGCAGCCAGGTAAACAGGGGACTGGCCCGTAATGAAAAACTGTTTTTT. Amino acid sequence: CASSQVNRGLARNEKLFF.

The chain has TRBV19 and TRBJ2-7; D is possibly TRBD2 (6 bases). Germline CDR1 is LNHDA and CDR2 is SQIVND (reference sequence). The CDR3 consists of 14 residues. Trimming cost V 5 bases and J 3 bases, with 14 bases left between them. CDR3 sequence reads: CASSHRGAGYEQYF. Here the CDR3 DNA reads TGTGCCAGTAGTCATCGCGGGGCCGGCTACGAGCAGTACTTC.

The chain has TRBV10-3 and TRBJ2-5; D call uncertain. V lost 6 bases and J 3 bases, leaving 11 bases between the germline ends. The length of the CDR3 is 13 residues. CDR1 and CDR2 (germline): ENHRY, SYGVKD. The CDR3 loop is CAIRVDQEETQYF. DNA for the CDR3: TGTGCCATCAGAGTAGACCAGGAAGAGACCCAGTACTTC.